What follows are 16 T cell receptor beta chains derived from one specimen sequenced in a study of cytomegalovirus exposure and HLA in healthy donors. PCR employed 60 Vbeta and 13 Jbeta primers. The table came from immunoSEQ multiplex PCR; TCRdb's copy has only in-frame clones and leaves some out. The sample holds about 120,000 clones, about 80% seen once. The sequencing input was PBMCs. The origin of the receptors is a woman between 50 and 59 years old in good health and CMV-seronegative.

This clone was seen only a few times. The genes are TRBV28 and TRBJ2-5; 10 positions agree with TRBD1. Germline V gene lookup returns CDR1 MDHEN and CDR2 SYDVKM. The CDR3 covers 15 residues. Trimming removed 4 bases from V and 5 bases from J; junction bases left unmatched: 7. CDR3 nucleotide sequence: TGTGCCAGCAGTTCAGGAGGACAGGGGGTGGAGACCCAGTACTTC. Protein: CASSSGGQGVETQYF.

The chain employs TRBV7-2 and TRBJ1-1, with D uncertain. The V end was cut by 7 bases, the J end by 4 bases, with 16 bases between. Germline assignment: CDR1 SGHTA and CDR2 FQGNSA. The CDR3 spans 14 residues. The CDR3 protein is CASTYHSGSTEAFF. CDR3 DNA: TGTGCCAGCACCTACCACTCGGGGTCCACTGAAGCTTTCTTT.

The chain couples TRBV19 to TRBJ2-2, with 8 bases lining up with TRBD1. This CDR3 has 18 amino acids. The V and J ends lost 4 bases and 2 bases, in that order; junction bases with no gene match: 12. Germline V gene lookup returns CDR1 LNHDA and CDR2 SQIVND (reference sequence). The CDR3 region is CASSKDRVNGLNTGELFF. The CDR3 coding sequence is TGTGCCAGTAGTAAGGACAGGGTGAATGGCCTCAACACCGGGGAGCTGTTTTTT. The whole variable domain, remainder taken from reference TRBV19 and TRBJ2-2, is DGGITQSPKYLFRKEGQNVTLSCEQNLNHDAMYWYRQDPGQGLRLIYYSQIVNDFQKGDIAEGYSVSREKKESFPLTVTSAQKNPTAFYLCASSKDRVNGLNTGELFFGEGSRLTVL.

This rearrangement joins TRBV7-9 to TRBJ2-1; 8 positions match TRBD2. The CDR3 contains 17 residues. CDR1 is SEHNR, CDR2 FQNEAQ, per germline (reference sequence). V lost 6 bases and J lost 0; bases outside the gene matches: 10. The CDR3 bases are TGTGCCAGCAGACCTAAATTGGGACTAGTCTCCTACAATGAGCAGTTCTTC. Residues: CASRPKLGLVSYNEQFF.

The DNA of the CDR3 is TGCGCCAGCAGCTTGGGAGCGGGGACCTACGAGCAGTACTTC. Translating gives CASSLGAGTYEQYF. V gene TRBV5-1 combines with J gene TRBJ2-7, with 7 bases fitting TRBD2. In germline, CDR1 is SGHRS, CDR2 YFSETQ. J was trimmed by 2 bases and V by 0 bases; bases with no gene match: 2. The length of the CDR3 is 14 residues.

This chain connects TRBV19 to TRBJ2-5, with a tentative D call TRBD1 (5 bases). Trimming took off 5 bases at V and 5 bases at J, with 18 bases between the two ends. Germline V gene data show CDR1 as LNHDA and CDR2 as SQIVND (reference sequence). The CDR3 runs to 15 residues. The CDR3 is CASSPQGRERETQYF. The CDR3 region has the DNA TGTGCCAGTAGTCCGCAGGGCAGGGAACGGGAGACCCAGTACTTC.

The chain combines TRBV2 with TRBJ2-1; 7 bases are a match to TRBD2. With 2 bases clipped from V and 3 bases from J, the junction kept 7 bases outside the gene matches. Germline V gene sequence: CDR1 SNHLY, CDR2 FYNNEI. The CDR3 consists of 16 residues. CDR3 sequence (DNA): TGTGCCAGCAGTGAATCCGGACTAGACTACTACAATGAGCAGTTCTTC. It encodes CASSESGLDYYNEQFF.

The chain has TRBV9 and TRBJ1-4, with 7 bases aligning to TRBD1. Germline-derived CDR1 and CDR2 are SGDLS and YYNGEE. There are 12 residues in the CDR3. With V trimmed by 4 bases and J by 8 bases, 2 bases remained unmatched. CDR3 sequence: CASSLQGEKLFF. Written as DNA, the CDR3 is TGTGCCAGCAGCCTACAGGGGGAAAAACTGTTTTTT.

The V call is TRBV5-1, the J call TRBJ2-3, with a possible D match to TRBD2 (6 bases). CDR1 SGHRS and CDR2 YFSETQ come from the germline V gene. V was pared by 1 base and J by 3 bases, with 12 bases between. This CDR3 has 15 amino acids. CDR3 region: CASSLFTGETDTQYF. The CDR3 bases are TGCGCCAGCAGCTTGTTTACGGGAGAAACAGATACGCAGTATTTT.

This rearrangement joins TRBV9 to TRBJ1-4, with 7 positions matching TRBD1. The CDR3 runs 15 residues. J gave up 8 bases and V 3 bases, and 10 bases lay outside the gene matches. From germline, CDR1 is SGDLS and CDR2 YYNGEE. The CDR3 nucleotides are TGTGCCAGCAGCGCATTGACAGGGAGTTCGGAAAAACTGTTTTTT. Residues: CASSALTGSSEKLFF.

The chain links TRBV6-5 to TRBJ1-2, with 9 bases fitting TRBD1. The CDR3 loop spans 15 amino acids. Germline CDR1 MNHEY, CDR2 SVGAGI. The J segment lost 4 bases and the V segment lost 6 bases, leaving 9 bases of the junction unmatched. The DNA for the CDR3 is TGTGCCAGCAGCCTGTTGGGACAGGGTGTCTATGGCTACACCTTC. Its translation: CASSLLGQGVYGYTF.

Regarding this clone: This sample includes further DNA sequences coding for the same CDR3. This chain connects TRBV9 to TRBJ2-1; D is possibly TRBD2 (6 bases). Deletions cut 2 bases from V and 0 bases from J, with 6 bases between. Germline CDR1 and CDR2: SGDLS and YYNGEE. This CDR3 is 14 amino acids long. In DNA form, the CDR3 reads TGTGCCAGCAGCGTTAGCGGCTCCTACAATGAGCAGTTCTTC. Protein sequence: CASSVSGSYNEQFF.

Concerning this clone: Other DNA sequences within the sample encode an identical CDR3. V and J are TRBV7-2 and TRBJ2-7, with 7 bases matching TRBD2. CDR1 and CDR2 from the germline V gene are SGHTA and FQGNSA. The CDR3 totals 14 residues. V shed 2 bases and J 2 bases; nucleotides not matched to a gene: 3. CDR3 nucleotide sequence: TGTGCCAGCAGCTTACTCGCGGGAGCCTACGAGCAGTACTTC. Residues: CASSLLAGAYEQYF.

The chain employs TRBV20-1 and TRBJ2-3; perhaps TRBD2 as D (5 bases). The CDR3 has 11 amino acids. The germline V and J ends were trimmed by 3 bases and 7 bases, with 8 bases remaining between them. From germline, CDR1 is DFQATT and CDR2 SNEGSKA (reference sequence). The CDR3 here is CSASSGNTQYF. The CDR3, as DNA: TGCAGTGCTAGCTCGGGAAATACGCAGTATTTT.

The chain recombines TRBV18 with TRBJ1-5; TRBD1 matches at 7 bases. The CDR3 consists of 15 residues. The V and J ends lost 5 bases and 4 bases, in that order; junction bases with no gene match: 8. The germline gives CDR1 KGHSH, CDR2 LQKENI. The chain's CDR3 is CASSSRDRLNQPQHF. The CDR3 coding sequence is TGTGCCAGCTCATCCCGGGACAGACTAAATCAGCCCCAGCATTTT.

This chain joins TRBV29-1 and TRBJ2-5; 9 nucleotides line up with TRBD1. V lost 6 bases to trimming and J lost 1 base; unmatched junction nucleotides: 6. Germline V gene sequence: CDR1 SQVTM, CDR2 ANQGSEA. This CDR3 is 14 amino acids long. The chain's CDR3 is CSVKTGGAQETQYF. DNA of the CDR3: TGCAGCGTAAAGACAGGGGGGGCCCAAGAGACCCAGTACTTC.